A selection of T cell receptor beta chains follows, all from one sample in a study of monozygotic twins with inflammatory bowel disease. TCRdb re-called the 5' RACE reads and shows each CDR3 protein once, DNA omitted. In all, the sample yields 80,000 or so distinct CDR3 sequences. Sequencing used blood. The receptor set was obtained from a human donor with ulcerative colitis or Crohn's disease, or a healthy co-twin of an affected twin (not recorded which). Both conserved end residues are part of each CDR3.

J gene | V gene | CDR3 length | CDR3 protein
TRBJ2-3 | TRBV11-2 | 16 | CASSPRTGGESSTQYF
TRBJ1-5 | TRBV28 | 15 | CASTLSGPYNQPQHF
TRBJ1-1 | TRBV18 | 15 | CASSPTPQGGTEAFF
TRBJ2-1 | TRBV21-1 | 14 | CASSKGIQNNEQFF
TRBJ2-6 | TRBV18 | 17 | CASSPTGQSSGANVLTF
TRBJ2-1 | TRBV10-3 | 13 | CAISERGGNEQFF
TRBJ1-1 | TRBV7-9 | 13 | CASSLSSNTEAFF
TRBJ1-1 | TRBV5-1 | 15 | CASSASGTGGTEAFF
TRBJ2-1 | TRBV7-9 | 13 | CASSFVDHYEQFF
TRBJ1-1 | TRBV20-1 | 14 | CSASVTGSRTEAFF
TRBJ2-2 | TRBV4-1 | 18 | CASSQGSLRIMNTGELFF
TRBJ1-6 | TRBV18 | 15 | CASSPAPSDNSPLHF
TRBJ2-5 | TRBV20-1 | 15 | CSALRTSGVRETQYF
TRBJ1-2 | TRBV10-3 | 12 | CAISESQVGYTF
TRBJ2-3 | TRBV11-1 | 14 | CASKRGLATDTQYF
TRBJ1-2 | TRBV12-3/TRBV12-4 | 14 | CASSRQGARSGYTF
TRBJ2-1 | TRBV6-5 | 16 | CASSYGTSGGYNEQFF
TRBJ2-7 | TRBV12-3/TRBV12-4 | 14 | CASSLWQGIYEQYF
TRBJ1-4 | TRBV5-1 | 14 | CASSPGRGREKLFF
TRBJ1-5 | TRBV5-1 | 15 | CASSLDSHANQPQHF
TRBJ2-5 | TRBV28 | 14 | CASSLPSLSETQYF
TRBJ2-1 | TRBV20-1 | 14 | CSASGLLRGNEQFF
TRBJ2-3 | TRBV20-1 | 14 | CSARDLRGTDTQYF
TRBJ1-2 | TRBV19 | 12 | CASSPTRWGYTF
TRBJ1-3 | TRBV6-1 | 11 | CASSEESGRQF
TRBJ1-1 | TRBV5-1 | 11 | CASRKQTEAFF
TRBJ2-1 | TRBV15 | 16 | CATSRDKGAARGEQFF
TRBJ1-4 | TRBV5-8 | 11 | CASRQAGKLFF
TRBJ1-1 | TRBV5-1 | 14 | CASSKSGGNTEAFF